This T cell receptor (beta chain) was recorded in a study of T cell responses to AZD1222 COVID-19 vaccine. Sequencing was performed with immunoSEQ multiplex PCR; in TCRdb, only in-frame clones are kept and a portion is missing. The sample shows about 94,000 clones, 85% of them seen only once. The CDR3 sequence is 14 residues long. Trimming stripped 4 bases from V and 7 bases from J, with 17 bases between. Per the germline V gene, CDR1 is SGHRS and CDR2 is YFSETQ. The source is an adult who received the AZD1222 COVID-19 vaccine. V gene TRBV5-1 combines with J gene TRBJ1-1; no firm D call. Sequencing was performed on peripheral blood, taken 28 days after the second AZD1222 dose. The CDR3 nucleotides are TGCGCCAGCAGCCAGGCACGACCGACCCTTGAAGCTTTCTTT. Its protein is CASSQARPTLEAFF.